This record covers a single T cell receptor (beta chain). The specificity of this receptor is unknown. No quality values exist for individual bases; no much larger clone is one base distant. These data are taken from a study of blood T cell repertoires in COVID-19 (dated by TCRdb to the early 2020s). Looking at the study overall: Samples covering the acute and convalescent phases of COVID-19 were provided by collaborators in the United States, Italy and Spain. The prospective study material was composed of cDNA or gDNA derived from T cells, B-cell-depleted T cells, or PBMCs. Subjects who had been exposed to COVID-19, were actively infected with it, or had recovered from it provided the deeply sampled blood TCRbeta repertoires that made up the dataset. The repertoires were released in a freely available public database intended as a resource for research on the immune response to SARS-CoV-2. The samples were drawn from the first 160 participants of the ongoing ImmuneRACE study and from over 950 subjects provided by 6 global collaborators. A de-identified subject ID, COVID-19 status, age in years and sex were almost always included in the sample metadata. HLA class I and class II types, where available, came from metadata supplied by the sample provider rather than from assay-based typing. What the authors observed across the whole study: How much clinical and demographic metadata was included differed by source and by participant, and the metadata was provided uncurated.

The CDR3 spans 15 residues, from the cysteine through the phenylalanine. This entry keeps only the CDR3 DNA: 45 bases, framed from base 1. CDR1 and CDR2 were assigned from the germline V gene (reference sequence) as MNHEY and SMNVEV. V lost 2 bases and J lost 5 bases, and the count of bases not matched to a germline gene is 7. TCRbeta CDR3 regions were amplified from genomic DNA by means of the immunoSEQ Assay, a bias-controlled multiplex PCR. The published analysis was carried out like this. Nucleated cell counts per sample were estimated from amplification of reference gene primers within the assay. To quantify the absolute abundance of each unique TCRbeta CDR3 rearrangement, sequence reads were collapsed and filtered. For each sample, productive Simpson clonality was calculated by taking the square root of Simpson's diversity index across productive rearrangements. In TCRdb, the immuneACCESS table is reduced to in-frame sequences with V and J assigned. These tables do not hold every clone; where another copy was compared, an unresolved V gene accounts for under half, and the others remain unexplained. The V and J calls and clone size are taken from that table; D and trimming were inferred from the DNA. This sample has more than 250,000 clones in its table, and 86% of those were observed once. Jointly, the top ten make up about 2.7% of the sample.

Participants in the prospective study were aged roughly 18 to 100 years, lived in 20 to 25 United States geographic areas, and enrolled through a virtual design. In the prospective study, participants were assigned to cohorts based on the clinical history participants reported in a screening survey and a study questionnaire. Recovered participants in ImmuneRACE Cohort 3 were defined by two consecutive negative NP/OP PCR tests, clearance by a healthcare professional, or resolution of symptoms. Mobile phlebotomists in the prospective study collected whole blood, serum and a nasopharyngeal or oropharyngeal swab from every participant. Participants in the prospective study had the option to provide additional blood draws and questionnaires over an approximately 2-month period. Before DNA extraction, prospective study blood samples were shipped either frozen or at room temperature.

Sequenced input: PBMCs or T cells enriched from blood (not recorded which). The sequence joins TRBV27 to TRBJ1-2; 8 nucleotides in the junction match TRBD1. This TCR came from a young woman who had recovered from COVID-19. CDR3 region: CASSLIGTGSYGYTF. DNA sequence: TGTGCCAGCAGTTTAATCGGGACAGGATCTTATGGCTACACCTTC.